This TCR beta chain was documented in a study of cytomegalovirus exposure and HLA in healthy donors. The PCR ran on 60 Vbeta and 13 Jbeta primers. Data came from immunoSEQ multiplex PCR; TCRdb stores just in-frame clones and leaves some out. The data contain about 150,000 clones, almost 80% of them singletons. Germline V gives CDR1 SGHNT, CDR2 YENEEA. Trimming removed 1 base at V and 2 bases at J, with 12 bases between. This CDR3 spans 15 amino acids. The chain uses TRBV11-3 and TRBJ2-7; D is possibly TRBD1 (6 bases). This sequence originates from a male donor in good health and CMV-seronegative. Sequenced: PBMCs. CDR3 residues: CASSLGTTGTYEQYF. Here the CDR3 DNA reads TGTGCCAGCAGCTTAGGGACCACAGGGACCTACGAGCAGTACTTC.